A selection of T cell receptor beta chains follows, all from one sample in a study of blood T cell repertoires in COVID-19. Assay used: immunoSEQ multiplex PCR; TCRdb lists only in-frame clones, some missing. Here the sample spans fewer than 250,000 clones, about 88% being singletons. The sample was peripheral blood. These receptor sequences come from a woman in her thirties or forties with acute or convalescent COVID-19. Both conserved end residues are part of each CDR3. The order of the fields is clone size, J gene, D gene, V gene, CDR3 DNA, CDR3 protein. A D gene is named only where the DNA matches it firmly. Size is omitted from some rows. Given values are once, few, many or a class for expanded clones.

clone size: -; J gene: TRBJ1-3; D gene: -; V gene: TRBV7-9; CDR3 DNA: TGTGCCAGCAGCTCAGGTTCTGGAAACACCATATATTTT; CDR3 protein: CASSSGSGNTIYF
clone size: -; J gene: TRBJ2-1; D gene: TRBD1; V gene: TRBV19; CDR3 DNA: TGTGCCAGCCAAGACTCCGGGACAGGCAGGACAGATGAGCAGTTCTTC; CDR3 protein: CASQDSGTGRTDEQFF
clone size: few; J gene: TRBJ1-5; D gene: -; V gene: TRBV4-1; CDR3 DNA: TGCGCCAGCAGCCAAGCCCCAGGCCCTAGCAATCAGCCCCAGCATTTT; CDR3 protein: CASSQAPGPSNQPQHF
clone size: -; J gene: TRBJ1-2; D gene: TRBD1; V gene: TRBV11-2; CDR3 DNA: TGTGCCAGCAGCCCGCGGACAGGGGAGGATTATGGCTACACCTTC; CDR3 protein: CASSPRTGEDYGYTF
clone size: -; J gene: TRBJ1-3; D gene: -; V gene: TRBV19; CDR3 DNA: TGTGCCAGTACCCGGGGCTCTGGAAACACCATATATTTT; CDR3 protein: CASTRGSGNTIYF
clone size: -; J gene: TRBJ2-5; D gene: TRBD1; V gene: TRBV19; CDR3 DNA: TGTGCCAGTAGTAGGGGGACAGGTCAAGAGACCCAGTACTTC; CDR3 protein: CASSRGTGQETQYF
clone size: once; J gene: TRBJ1-1; D gene: TRBD1; V gene: TRBV29-1; CDR3 DNA: TGCAGCGTTCCGCCGAGCTCAGGGGGTCGCACTGAAGCTTTCTTT; CDR3 protein: CSVPPSSGGRTEAFF
clone size: -; J gene: TRBJ2-2; D gene: -; V gene: TRBV12-5; CDR3 DNA: TGTGCTAGTGGTTTGGTACCTGTGGGACTGAAAAAGAACACCGGGGAGCTGTTTTTT; CDR3 protein: CASGLVPVGLKKNTGELFF
clone size: -; J gene: TRBJ2-1; D gene: TRBD2; V gene: TRBV2; CDR3 DNA: TGTGCCAGCAGTGAAATTCGACTAGCCGGGGGGGATGAGCAGTTCTTC; CDR3 protein: CASSEIRLAGGDEQFF
clone size: -; J gene: TRBJ1-2; D gene: -; V gene: TRBV19; CDR3 DNA: TGTGCCATCCAGGACATCTATGGCTACACCTTC; CDR3 protein: CAIQDIYGYTF
clone size: few; J gene: TRBJ1-4; D gene: TRBD1; V gene: TRBV4-1; CDR3 DNA: TGCGCCAGCAGCCAAGATGTCGCAGGGGGAGGTGAAAAACTGTTTTTT; CDR3 protein: CASSQDVAGGGEKLFF
clone size: once; J gene: TRBJ1-1; D gene: -; V gene: TRBV10-3; CDR3 DNA: TGTGCCATCAGTGAAAACGTGGGGGCGGCATTT; CDR3 protein: CAISENVGAAF
clone size: -; J gene: TRBJ1-5; D gene: -; V gene: TRBV7-9; CDR3 DNA: TGTGCCAGCAGCTTAGGAACAGCTTATAGCAATCAGCCCCAGCATTTT; CDR3 protein: CASSLGTAYSNQPQHF
clone size: -; J gene: TRBJ1-6; D gene: -; V gene: TRBV2; CDR3 DNA: TGTGCCAGCAGTGAGGTCACTGGTTCACCCCTCCACTTT; CDR3 protein: CASSEVTGSPLHF
clone size: -; J gene: TRBJ1-2; D gene: TRBD1; V gene: TRBV19; CDR3 DNA: TGTGCCAGTAGATCGACAGGGGGTTTAGCAGGGGCCTATGGCTACACCTTC; CDR3 protein: CASRSTGGLAGAYGYTF